This T cell receptor (beta chain) is drawn from a study of OX40 agonist ivuxolimab in advanced cancers. The table came from immunoSEQ multiplex PCR; TCRdb's copy has only in-frame clones and leaves some out. This sample has about 88,000 clones, with more than 75% found just once. The CDR3 is made up of 17 amino acids. Germline V CDR1 and CDR2: MNHNS, SASEGT. V was clipped by 0 bases and J by 4 bases, with 15 bases between them. The TCR sequence derives from an adult with an advanced solid tumor such as melanoma, head and neck, liver or kidney cancer. The rearrangement joins TRBV6-1 to TRBJ2-2, with a weak D call TRBD2 (6 bases). The source was CD4+ or CD8+ T cells sorted from blood, collected in a trial of the OX40 agonist ivuxolimab. The CDR3 nucleotides read TGTGCCAGCAGTGAAGCGCCGGGGAGGCCCCGCACCGGGGAGCTGTTTTTT. As protein: CASSEAPGRPRTGELFF.